These 13 T cell receptor beta chains originate from one sample sequenced in a study of brain T cells in children with intractable seizures. Profiled with immunoSEQ multiplex PCR; TCRdb holds only in-frame clones, not every one. The data show about 41,000 clones, approximately 92% seen once. The source was peripheral blood, collected at surgery. These receptors originate from a girl aged 2 to 9 with tuberous sclerosis and intractable seizures.

This clone appeared a few times. This chain links TRBV30 with TRBJ1-2; no clear D gene. Trimming removed 2 bases from V and 4 bases from J, with 14 bases in between. CDR1 is GTSNPN and CDR2 is SVGIG in the germline V gene (reference sequence). The length of the CDR3 is 14 residues. This chain's CDR3 is CAWSHLGPAYGYTF. The CDR3 DNA sequence: TGTGCCTGGAGTCACCTCGGGCCTGCCTATGGCTACACCTTC. Using reference TRBV30 and TRBJ1-2 for the parts outside the CDR3, the full variable domain is SQTIHQWPATLVQPVGSPLSLECTVEGTSNPNLYWYRQAAGRGLQLLFYSVGIGQISSEVPQNLSASRPQDRQFILSSKKLLLSDSGFYLCAWSHLGPAYGYTFGSGTRLTVV.

CDR3 amino acids: CASSPWDPGKAEAFF. CDR3 sequence (DNA): TGTGCCAGCAGTCCCTGGGACCCCGGTAAGGCTGAAGCTTTCTTT. The rearrangement links TRBV27 to TRBJ1-1; possible D gene TRBD1, 5 bases. CDR3 length equals 15 residues. CDR1 is MNHEY, CDR2 SMNVEV, per germline (reference sequence). V lost 5 bases, J lost 6 bases, and 19 bases lay in between.

This chain links TRBV2 with TRBJ2-2; D call uncertain. Between the trimmed V and J ends, which lost 4 bases and 2 bases, there was a span of 5 bases. The CDR3 extends over 13 amino acids. Germline V gene lookup returns CDR1 SNHLY and CDR2 FYNNEI. The CDR3 DNA reads TGTGCCAGCAGTGTGGACAACACCGGGGAGCTGTTTTTT. It codes for CASSVDNTGELFF.

The CDR3 DNA is TGTGCCAGCAGTGACTCGAGGGAGTATAGCAATCAGCCCCAGCATTTT. Protein: CASSDSREYSNQPQHF. V is TRBV6-4 and J is TRBJ1-5, with D unclear. Per the germline V gene, CDR1 is MRHNA and CDR2 is SNTAGT. V lost 0 bases, J lost 0 bases, and 9 bases lay in between. The CDR3 is made up of 16 amino acids.

The V call is TRBV11-2, the J call TRBJ1-5; a weak D match, TRBD1 (5 bases). CDR1 and CDR2 (germline): SGHAT, FQNNGV. V was clipped by 2 bases and J by 0 bases, with 8 bases between them. The CDR3 loop spans 15 amino acids. CDR3 in DNA: TGTGCCAGCAGCTTATCAGGGTTTAGCAATCAGCCCCAGCATTTT. Translated, it gives CASSLSGFSNQPQHF.

The chain links TRBV6-2 or TRBV6-3 to TRBJ1-5; TRBD1 is a possible D gene (5 bases). The CDR3 runs to 13 residues. Trimming stripped 2 bases from V and 6 bases from J, with 8 bases between. CDR1 MNHEY and CDR2 SVGEGT come from the germline V gene. This chain's CDR3 is CASSYGGVQPQHF. In nucleotides, the CDR3 is TGTGCCAGCAGTTACGGGGGGGTTCAGCCCCAGCATTTT.

This clone was detected once. This rearrangement joins TRBV4-1 to TRBJ1-4; weak D call: TRBD1 (6 bases). The CDR3 consists of 16 residues. In germline, CDR1 is MGHRA, CDR2 YSYEKL. The germline V and J ends were trimmed by 3 bases and 2 bases, with 13 bases remaining between them. The CDR3 nucleotides are TGCGCCAGCAGCCATAAGAAGGGGGGGACTAATGAAAAACTGTTTTTT. Translated, it gives CASSHKKGGTNEKLFF.

CDR3 sequence reads: CAIDGESNTEAFF. The CDR3 nucleotides read TGTGCCATCGACGGAGAGTCGAACACTGAAGCTTTCTTT. The rearrangement links TRBV7-9 to TRBJ1-1; D is uncertain. This CDR3 has 13 amino acids. The V end lost 10 bases, the J end lost 1 base, and 13 bases lay between the germline ends. CDR1 is SEHNR and CDR2 is FQNEAQ in the germline V gene (reference sequence). Drawing the rest from reference TRBV7-9 and TRBJ1-1, the complete variable domain is DTGVSQNPRHKITKRGQNVTFRCDPISEHNRLYWYRQTLGQGPEFLTYFQNEAQLEKSRLLSDRFSAERPKGSFSTLEIQRTEQGDSAMYLCAIDGESNTEAFFGQGTRLTVV.

The CDR3 bases are TGTGCCAGCAGCCCACACGGGGGGCAAGGTGAAAAACTGTTTTTT. As protein: CASSPHGGQGEKLFF. V and J are TRBV4-2 and TRBJ1-4; perhaps TRBD1 as D (6 bases). V lost 4 bases and J 7 bases, leaving 16 bases between the germline ends. This CDR3 comprises 15 residues. Germline V gene data show CDR1 as LGHNA and CDR2 as YNFKEQ.

In this sample, this clone turned up a few times. J is TRBJ1-1 and V is TRBV30; D gene unclear. V lost 4 bases, J lost 5 bases, and 17 bases lay in between. The germline gives CDR1 GTSNPN, CDR2 SVGIG (reference sequence). The CDR3 runs to 14 residues. In DNA, the CDR3 is TGTGCCTGGAAAGGGTCCCCGGGCGATACTGAAGCTTTCTTT. This codes for CAWKGSPGDTEAFF.

This chain's CDR3 is CAWSAGAASNQPQHF. The DNA for the CDR3 is TGTGCCTGGAGTGCAGGGGCTGCAAGCAATCAGCCCCAGCATTTT. V is TRBV30 and J is TRBJ1-5; TRBD1 might be the D (6 bases). Trimming left V 1 base short and J 1 base short, with 11 bases between. CDR1 and CDR2 from the germline V gene are GTSNPN and SVGIG (reference sequence). This CDR3 has 15 amino acids.

The chain uses TRBV11-2 and TRBJ2-7; D remains ambiguous. This CDR3 region has 13 residues. Germline CDR1 and CDR2: SGHAT and FQNNGV. The ends were cut back, 0 bases at V and 5 bases at J, with 8 bases in the middle. The CDR3 spells CASSLDPGHEQYV. The CDR3 coding sequence is TGTGCCAGCAGCTTAGATCCGGGCCACGAGCAGTACGTC.

The chain recombines TRBV5-1 with TRBJ1-2; 10 bases are a match to TRBD1. This CDR3 spans 15 amino acids. J was trimmed by 4 bases and V by 4 bases; bases with no gene match: 7. Germline-derived CDR1 and CDR2 are SGHRS and YFSETQ. CDR3 amino acids: CASSAGTGELYGYTF. CDR3 DNA: TGCGCCAGCAGCGCAGGGACAGGGGAGCTCTATGGCTACACCTTC.